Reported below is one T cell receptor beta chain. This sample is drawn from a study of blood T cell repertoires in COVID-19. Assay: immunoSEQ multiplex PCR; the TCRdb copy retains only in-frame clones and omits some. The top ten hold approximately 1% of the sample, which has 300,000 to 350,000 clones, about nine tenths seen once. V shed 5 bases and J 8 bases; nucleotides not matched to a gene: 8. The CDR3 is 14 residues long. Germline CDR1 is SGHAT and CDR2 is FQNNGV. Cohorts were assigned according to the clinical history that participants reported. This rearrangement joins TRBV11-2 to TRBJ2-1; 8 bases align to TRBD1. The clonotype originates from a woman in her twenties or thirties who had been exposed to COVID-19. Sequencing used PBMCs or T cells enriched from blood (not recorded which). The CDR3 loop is CASSPGQGWDEQFF. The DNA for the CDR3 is TGTGCCAGCAGCCCAGGACAGGGTTGGGATGAGCAGTTCTTC.